This T cell receptor beta chain emerged from a study of blood T cell repertoires in COVID-19. At the level of the study: Whether acute or convalescent, the COVID-19 samples came from the United States, Italy and Spain. The cDNA or gDNA used as material had been derived from T cells, B-cell-depleted T cells, or PBMCs.

Some clones are missing from TCRdb's copy, which holds only in-frame ones; the method was immunoSEQ multiplex PCR. This sample yields some 250,000 clones, of which around 81% are seen a single time; roughly 8% belongs to the top ten. Seattle enrolled patients during active infection and tracked them longitudinally. The specimen sequenced was peripheral blood. The TCR originated in an elderly woman with COVID-19, enrolled during active disease.

CDR3 coding DNA: TGTGCCAGTAGTAGGGCAGGCAATCAGCCCCAGCATTTT. Its protein product is CASSRAGNQPQHF. The rearrangement joins TRBV19 to TRBJ1-5, with D unclear. The germline CDR1 and CDR2 sequences are LNHDA and SQIVND (reference sequence). Trimming shortened V by 4 bases and J by 2 bases, and 6 bases separated the two germline ends. The CDR3 totals 13 residues.